This T cell receptor (beta chain) was obtained from a study of cytomegalovirus exposure and HLA in healthy donors. Study as a whole: It was reported in a later analysis that the approximately 120 validation repertoires used the same platform as the approximately 690 first-cohort repertoires. The study's findings and limits: Some public TCRs appeared in many individuals, while most sequences were rare. There were about 160 TCR beta chains listed as cytomegalovirus-associated.

Separate from the roughly 670-subject first cohort, the roughly 110-subject validation cohort was the one that the donors belonged to. The protocol was immunoSEQ multiplex PCR, while the TCRdb copy is restricted to in-frame clones and leaves out a portion. The table records approximately 54,000 clones, around 90% of them present only once. The germline CDR1 and CDR2 sequences are SGHDN and FVKESK. This CDR3 contains 13 residues. V lost 3 bases to trimming and J lost 6 bases, with 8 bases between them. A single count supports this clone. Antigen unknown. The sequencing input was PBMCs. The sequence was obtained from a woman in her late teens or twenties in good health and CMV-seropositive. This rearrangement joins TRBV14 to TRBJ2-2; D uncertain. As DNA, the CDR3 is TGTGCCAGCAGCCAGTGGAGCGCCGGGGAGCTGTTTTTT. Its protein is CASSQWSAGELFF.